Below, 24 T cell receptor beta chains from the same sample are listed, as sequenced in a study of cytomegalovirus exposure and HLA in healthy donors listed by TCRdb under 2017. Library prep was done by the immunoSEQ multiplex PCR assay. The multiplex PCR relied on a mix of 60 forward primers for TCR Vbeta segments and 13 reverse primers for TCR Jbeta segments. Sourced from immuneACCESS, this table was stored by TCRdb with only in-frame sequences that have V and J called. A share of the clones is absent; for the studies checked, an unresolved V gene accounts for under half, and the remainder has no known explanation. Within this sample are about 110,000 clones, with 55% to 75% of them counted one time only. The top ten hold approximately 5.5% of the sample. Source material: PBMCs. The receptors stem from a woman in her seventies in good health and CMV-seropositive.

The J gene is TRBJ1-5, the V gene TRBV6-1, with 9 bases matching TRBD1. Unmatched junction bases numbered 10, after V lost 9 bases and J lost 7 bases. CDR1 is MNHNS, CDR2 SASEGT, per germline. The length of the CDR3 is 14 residues. CDR3 amino acids: CASETGGQGQPQHF. CDR3 sequence (DNA): TGTGCCAGTGAAACAGGGGGCCAAGGGCAGCCCCAGCATTTT.

This clone was observed a handful of times. The V gene is TRBV18, the J gene TRBJ1-4; 7 positions agree with TRBD1. Per the germline V gene, CDR1 is KGHSH and CDR2 is LQKENI. The V and J ends lost 3 bases and 7 bases, in that order; junction bases with no gene match: 8. This CDR3 comprises 15 residues. The CDR3 DNA follows: TGTGCCAGCTCACCTCGACAGGGCTATGGTGAAAAACTGTTTTTT. It is translated as CASSPRQGYGEKLFF.

The chain recombines TRBV4-1 with TRBJ2-5, with D unresolved. The V end lost 0 bases, the J end lost 1 base, and 12 bases lay between the germline ends. The length of the CDR3 is 16 residues. Per the germline V gene, CDR1 is MGHRA and CDR2 is YSYEKL. The CDR3: CASSQESAARQETQYF. The CDR3 coding sequence is TGCGCCAGCAGCCAAGAGTCGGCGGCTCGCCAAGAGACCCAGTACTTC.

This chain uses TRBV19 with TRBJ1-6; 9 positions agree with TRBD1. Germline CDR1 and CDR2: LNHDA and SQIVND (reference sequence). The V segment lost 1 base and the J segment 10 bases; nucleotides outside the gene matches: 5. The CDR3 totals 15 residues. The CDR3: CASSIAGTGTSPLHF. Written as DNA, the CDR3 is TGTGCCAGTAGTATAGCTGGGACAGGGACATCACCCCTCCACTTT.

The rearrangement joins TRBV7-9 to TRBJ2-7; 9 nucleotides match TRBD1. The CDR3 spans 14 residues. With 5 bases clipped from V and 4 bases from J, the junction kept 6 bases outside the gene matches. Germline CDR1 is SEHNR and CDR2 is FQNEAQ (reference sequence). The CDR3 protein is CASSLGQGKYEQYF. The CDR3 nucleotides are TGTGCCAGCAGCCTAGGACAGGGGAAGTACGAGCAGTACTTC.

This chain links TRBV5-1 with TRBJ2-6; 7 bases agree with TRBD2. The J segment lost 10 bases and the V segment lost 4 bases, leaving 5 bases of the junction unmatched. This CDR3 comprises 13 residues. From germline, CDR1 is SGHRS and CDR2 YFSETQ. CDR3 sequence reads: CASSRGEGNVLTF. In DNA form, the CDR3 reads TGCGCCAGCAGCCGAGGGGAGGGAAACGTCCTGACTTTC.

The CDR3 region is CASSFNRGWTEAFF. In DNA form, the CDR3 reads TGTGCCAGCAGCTTCAACAGGGGATGGACTGAAGCTTTCTTT. The V call is TRBV7-8, the J call TRBJ1-1; 7 bases agree with TRBD1. The CDR3 runs to 14 residues. The V and J ends lost 3 bases and 5 bases, in that order; junction bases with no gene match: 6. The germline V gene has CDR1 SGHVS and CDR2 FQNEAQ.

Turning to this clone: Within the sample, other DNA sequences also encode this same CDR3. The rearrangement uses TRBV6-5 and TRBJ2-5; TRBD1 aligns across 11 bases. The V gene's germline CDR1 is MNHEY and CDR2 SVGAGI. The trim removed 0 bases at V and 5 bases at J, leaving 5 bases unmatched. The CDR3 extends over 16 amino acids. The CDR3, as DNA: TGTGCCAGCAGTTACTCGACAGGGACAGGGGGGGAGACCCAGTACTTC. The encoded protein is CASSYSTGTGGETQYF.

The chain recombines TRBV20-1 with TRBJ2-3; maybe TRBD2 (6 bases). This CDR3 spans 11 amino acids. V was cut by 5 bases and J by 5 bases, with 8 bases left in between. The V gene's germline CDR1 is DFQATT and CDR2 SNEGSKA (reference sequence). CDR3 loop: CSAERVDTQYF. The CDR3 DNA reads as TGCAGTGCTGAGCGGGTAGATACGCAGTATTTT.

The chain carries TRBV30 and TRBJ2-7; 9 bases are a match to TRBD1. Trimming took 3 bases from V and 7 from J; bases not matched to a gene: 13. Germline-derived CDR1 and CDR2 are GTSNPN and SVGIG (reference sequence). This CDR3 has 15 amino acids. The CDR3: CAWRQLRTGATEQYF. CDR3 coding DNA: TGTGCCTGGAGACAACTCCGGACAGGGGCTACAGAGCAGTACTTC.

The genes are TRBV5-8 and TRBJ1-5; D not resolved. V was pared by 0 bases and J by 2 bases, with 12 bases between. Germline V gene sequence: CDR1 SGHTS, CDR2 YDEGEE. The CDR3 runs 16 residues. CDR3 region: CASSLEGALGNQPQHF. CDR3 bases: TGTGCCAGCAGCTTGGAAGGAGCTTTGGGCAATCAGCCCCAGCATTTT. The full variable domain, in which reference TRBV5-8 and TRBJ1-5 provide the parts outside the CDR3, is EAGVTQSPTHLIKTRGQQATLRCSPISGHTSVYWYQQALGLGLQFLLWYDEGEERNRGNFPPRFSGRQFPNYSSELNVNALELEDSALYLCASSLEGALGNQPQHFGDGTRLSIL.

CDR3 nucleotide sequence: TGTGCCACCCTTATTCTAGCGGGGGAGGACAATGAGCAGTTCTTC. Translating it yields CATLILAGEDNEQFF. V usage is TRBV13 and J usage is TRBJ2-1; 10 nucleotides agree with TRBD2. CDR1 and CDR2 from the germline V gene are PRHDT and FYEKMQ (reference sequence). V gave up 10 bases and J gave up 5 bases; unmatched junction bases: 11. The CDR3 runs to 15 residues.

Remarks on this clone: The same CDR3 arises from other DNA sequences in this sample as well. CDR3 in amino acids: CAWSVLTDTQYF. The CDR3 DNA follows: TGTGCCTGGAGTGTACTAACAGATACGCAGTATTTT. The J gene is TRBJ2-3, the V gene TRBV30, with no clear D. CDR3 length: 12 amino acids. From germline, CDR1 is GTSNPN and CDR2 SVGIG (reference sequence). Trimming stripped 0 bases from V and 3 bases from J, with 4 bases between.

The chain uses TRBV2 and TRBJ1-4; TRBD1 aligns across 7 bases. V lost 5 bases, J lost 8 bases, and 5 bases stayed unmatched. The CDR3 has 13 amino acids. The germline V gene encodes CDR1 SNHLY and CDR2 FYNNEI. The CDR3 region is CASSSTGSEKLFF. Here the CDR3 DNA reads TGTGCCAGCAGTTCGACAGGGTCCGAAAAACTGTTTTTT. Filled out from reference TRBV2 and TRBJ1-4, the complete variable domain reads EPEVTQTPSHQVTQMGQEVILRCVPISNHLYFYWYRQILGQKVEFLVSFYNNEISEKSEIFDDQFSVERPDGSNFTLKIRSTKLEDSAMYFCASSSTGSEKLFFGSGTQLSVL.

This clone appeared a single time. V gene TRBV5-1 combines with J gene TRBJ2-3; tentative D call: TRBD1 (5 bases). The length of the CDR3 is 13 residues. Deletions cut 6 bases from V and 4 bases from J, with 12 bases between. The germline V gene has CDR1 SGHRS and CDR2 YFSETQ. CDR3 DNA sequence: TGCGCCAGCACCCAGGACAACGCAGATACGCAGTATTTT. Translating gives CASTQDNADTQYF.

This clone was seen only a few times. V is TRBV29-1 and J is TRBJ1-2; a possible D gene is TRBD1 (6 bases). This CDR3 has 14 residues. Germline CDR1 reads SQVTM; CDR2 reads ANQGSEA. V dropped 6 bases and J dropped 0 bases, with 14 bases sitting between them. CDR3 in DNA: TGCAGCGTGGCCGGGACACCCGCTAACTATGGCTACACCTTC. This codes for CSVAGTPANYGYTF.

V usage is TRBV6-1 and J usage is TRBJ1-2, with 8 positions matching TRBD1. V shed 6 bases, J shed 5 bases, and the junction held 5 bases outside the gene matches. CDR1 is MNHNS and CDR2 is SASEGT in the germline V gene. This CDR3 has 13 amino acids. DNA for the CDR3: TGTGCCAGCAGCCAGGGGGCGCGGTATGGCTACACCTTC. This sequence encodes CASSQGARYGYTF.

The chain has TRBV5-8 and TRBJ1-1; TRBD1 agrees at 7 bases. CDR3 length: 14 residues. The germline V gene has CDR1 SGHTS and CDR2 YDEGEE. Losses at the gene ends were 0 bases for V and 6 bases for J; bases not matched to a gene: 5. The CDR3 nucleotides read TGTGCCAGCAGCTTGGGACAGGGTCTCCCTGAAGCTTTCTTT. Amino acid sequence: CASSLGQGLPEAFF.

V is TRBV10-3 and J is TRBJ2-1, with 12 bases matching TRBD2. In germline, CDR1 is ENHRY, CDR2 SYGVKD. The V and J ends lost 9 bases and 8 bases, in that order; junction bases with no gene match: 8. The CDR3 has 14 amino acids. CDR3 DNA: TGTGCCATTTCTCTAGCGGGGGGGCCGGATGAGCAGTTCTTC. This gives the protein CAISLAGGPDEQFF.

Written as DNA, the CDR3 is TGTGCCAGCAGCTTATTTCCATGGACAGGGCCGGATTCACCCCTCCACTTT. This sequence encodes CASSLFPWTGPDSPLHF. The chain carries TRBV7-2 and TRBJ1-6; 8 bases map to TRBD1. CDR3 length: 17 residues. Germline-derived CDR1 and CDR2 are SGHTA and FQGNSA. The ends lost 2 bases at V and 8 bases at J; junction bases unmatched: 11.

The chain has TRBV10-2 and TRBJ1-2, with 7 bases lining up with TRBD1. The length of the CDR3 is 14 residues. The J segment lost 1 base and the V segment lost 3 bases, leaving 2 bases of the junction unmatched. Germline V lookup: CDR1 WSHSY, CDR2 SAAADI. The chain's CDR3 is CASSDGQDNYGYTF. The CDR3 nucleotides read TGCGCCAGCAGTGACGGACAGGATAACTATGGCTACACCTTC.

The chain employs TRBV25-1 and TRBJ2-7, with D possibly being TRBD1 (6 bases). Germline lookup yields CDR1 MGHDK and CDR2 SYGVNS. Trimming removed 8 bases from V and 2 bases from J, with 13 bases in between. The CDR3 contains 13 residues. The CDR3 sequence is CASAGTPAYEQYF. CDR3 in DNA: TGTGCCAGCGCCGGGACACCAGCCTACGAGCAGTACTTC.

The chain has TRBV7-2 and TRBJ2-5, with 12 bases lining up with TRBD2. The germline gives CDR1 SGHTA, CDR2 FQGNSA. The CDR3 contains 18 residues. V was pared by 2 bases and J by 9 bases, with 16 bases of the junction left unmatched. CDR3 nucleotides: TGTGCCAGCAGCTTAAGTAAGGTGTCTAGCGGGGGGGATCATCCCCAGTACTTC. It specifies CASSLSKVSSGGDHPQYF. Using reference TRBV7-2 and TRBJ2-5 for the parts outside the CDR3, the full variable domain is GAGVSQSPSNKVTEKGKDVELRCDPISGHTALYWYRQSLGQGLEFLIYFQGNSAPDKSGLPSDRFSAERTGGSVSTLTIQRTQQEDSAVYLCASSLSKVSSGGDHPQYFGPGTRLLVL.

This clone turned up a few times. The V call is TRBV4-3, the J call TRBJ1-2; D remains unclear. The CDR3 loop spans 13 amino acids. Trimming removed 1 base at V and 6 bases at J, with 9 bases between. In germline, CDR1 is LGHNA, CDR2 YSLEER. The DNA of the CDR3 is TGCGCCAGCAGCCAAGTAGGAGGGAATGGCTACACCTTC. It yields the protein CASSQVGGNGYTF.